This entry features one TCR beta chain sequence. Trimming at V came to 6 bases and at J to 4 bases, leaving 5 bases not matched to a gene. Looked up from germline, CDR1 is MNHNS and CDR2 is SASEGT. CDR3 length: 14 amino acids. The sample originates from a study of OX40 agonist ivuxolimab in advanced cancers. This table comes from immunoSEQ multiplex PCR, and its TCRdb copy is limited to in-frame clones, with some not included. This sample has tens of thousands of clones, with roughly nine tenths found just once. The sample in question was CD4+ or CD8+ T cells sorted from blood, obtained in a trial of the OX40 agonist ivuxolimab. The sequence was obtained from an adult with an advanced solid tumor such as melanoma, head and neck, liver or kidney cancer. This sequence joins TRBV6-1 and TRBJ1-2, with 10 bases aligning to TRBD1. The CDR3 DNA follows: TGTGCCAGCAGAGGGACAGGGGATCTCTATGGCTACACCTTC. Encoded protein: CASRGTGDLYGYTF.